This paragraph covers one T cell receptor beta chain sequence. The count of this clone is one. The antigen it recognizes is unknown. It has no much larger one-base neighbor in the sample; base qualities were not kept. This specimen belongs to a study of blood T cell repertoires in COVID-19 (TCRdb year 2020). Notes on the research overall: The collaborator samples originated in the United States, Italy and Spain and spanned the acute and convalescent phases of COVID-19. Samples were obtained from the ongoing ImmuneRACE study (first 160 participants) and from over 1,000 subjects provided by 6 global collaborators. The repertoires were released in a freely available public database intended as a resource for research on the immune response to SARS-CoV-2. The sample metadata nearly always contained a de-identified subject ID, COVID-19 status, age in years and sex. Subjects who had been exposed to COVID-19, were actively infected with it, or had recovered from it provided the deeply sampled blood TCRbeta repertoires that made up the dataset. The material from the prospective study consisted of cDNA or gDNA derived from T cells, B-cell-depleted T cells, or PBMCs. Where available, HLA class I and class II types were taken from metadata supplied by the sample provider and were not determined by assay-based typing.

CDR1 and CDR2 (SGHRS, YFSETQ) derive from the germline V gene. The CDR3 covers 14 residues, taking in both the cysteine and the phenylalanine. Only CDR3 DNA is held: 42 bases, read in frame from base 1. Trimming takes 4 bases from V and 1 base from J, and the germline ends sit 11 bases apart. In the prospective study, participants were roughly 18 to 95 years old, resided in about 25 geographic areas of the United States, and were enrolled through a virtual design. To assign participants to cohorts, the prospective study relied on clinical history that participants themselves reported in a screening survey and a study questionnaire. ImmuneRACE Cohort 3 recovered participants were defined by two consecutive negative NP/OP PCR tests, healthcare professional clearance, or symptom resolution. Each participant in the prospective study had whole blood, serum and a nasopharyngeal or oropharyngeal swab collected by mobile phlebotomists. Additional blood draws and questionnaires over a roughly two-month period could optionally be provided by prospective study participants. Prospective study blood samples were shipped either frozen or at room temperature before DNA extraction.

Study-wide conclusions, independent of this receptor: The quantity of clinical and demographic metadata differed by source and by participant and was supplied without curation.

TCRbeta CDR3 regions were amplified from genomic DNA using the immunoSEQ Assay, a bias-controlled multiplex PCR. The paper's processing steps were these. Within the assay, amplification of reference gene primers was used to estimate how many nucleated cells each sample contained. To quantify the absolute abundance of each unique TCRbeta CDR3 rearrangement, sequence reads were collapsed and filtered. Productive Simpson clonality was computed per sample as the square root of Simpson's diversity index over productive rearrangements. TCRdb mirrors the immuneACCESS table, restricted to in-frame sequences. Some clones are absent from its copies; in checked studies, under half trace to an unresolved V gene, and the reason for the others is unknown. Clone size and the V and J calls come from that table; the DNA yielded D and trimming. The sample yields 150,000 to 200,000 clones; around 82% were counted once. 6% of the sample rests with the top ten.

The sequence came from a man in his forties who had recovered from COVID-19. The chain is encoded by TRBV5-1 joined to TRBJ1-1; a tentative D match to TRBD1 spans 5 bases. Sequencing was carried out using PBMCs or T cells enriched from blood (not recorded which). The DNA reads TGCGCCAGCAGCCCCCCGGGGGGGAACACTGAAGCTTTCTTT. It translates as CASSPPGGNTEAFF.